Listed here are 21 T cell receptor beta chains from one sample, sequenced in a study of T-cell reconstitution after alpha-beta-depleted transplantation in children. Unique molecular identifiers were incorporated when the TCRbeta library was constructed. MiXCR, run by TCRdb on the PCR reads, gives a single entry per CDR3 protein. The sample has some 490,000 distinct CDR3 sequences; around an eighth are singletons. Sequences were derived from PBMCs from the stem cell graft donor, sampled from the stem cell graft. The source is a human donor who donated a stem cell graft to a child with combined immunodeficiency.

Ten or more counts support this clonotype. V usage is TRBV4-3 and J usage is TRBJ2-7, with 8 bases fitting TRBD2. This CDR3 is 16 amino acids long. Germline CDR1 and CDR2: LGHNA and YSLEER. Trimming took 0 bases from V and 6 from J; bases not matched to a gene: 10. CDR3 amino acids: CASSQESGRAYLEQYF. For the CDR3, the DNA is TGCGCCAGCAGCCAAGAATCCGGGAGGGCCTATCTCGAGCAGTACTTC.

V usage is TRBV7-2 and J usage is TRBJ2-1; 8 nucleotides agree with TRBD2. V shed 4 bases and J 10 bases; nucleotides not matched to a gene: 12. Germline V gene data show CDR1 as SGHTA and CDR2 as FQGNSA. CDR3 length: 15 residues. The CDR3 region is CASSSPSAGAAEQFF. The CDR3 nucleotides read TGTGCCAGCAGCTCCCCCTCAGCGGGGGCCGCAGAGCAGTTCTTC.

This clonotype was counted between two and nine times. The CDR3 sequence is CASRGTGLAESGANVLTF. The DNA of the CDR3 is TGTGCCAGCAGGGGGACGGGACTAGCGGAGTCTGGGGCCAACGTCCTGACTTTC. J is TRBJ2-6 and V is TRBV12-3 or TRBV12-4; TRBD2 matches 11 bases. The CDR3 sequence is 18 residues long. V dropped 6 bases and J dropped 1; count of bases not matched to a gene: 8.

The table lists this clonotype with a count of one. This chain links TRBV5-6 with TRBJ1-1, with 7 bases that match TRBD1. V gave up 4 bases and J gave up 7 bases; unmatched junction bases: 7. The length of the CDR3 is 13 residues. Germline CDR1 SGHDT, CDR2 YYEEEE. The CDR3 DNA is TGTGCCAGCAGCCCAACCGGGACAGATGAAGCTTTCTTT. This encodes CASSPTGTDEAFF.

The V gene is TRBV15, the J gene TRBJ1-4, with 8 positions matching TRBD1. The CDR3 covers 15 residues. Looked up from germline, CDR1 is LNHNV and CDR2 is YYDKDF (reference sequence). J gave up 7 bases and V 1 base, and 5 bases lay outside the gene matches. The CDR3 loop is CATSRGDRRAEKLFF. CDR3 in DNA: TGTGCCACCAGCAGAGGGGACAGGAGAGCTGAAAAACTGTTTTTT.

Only a few counts were recorded for this clonotype. The chain couples TRBV29-1 to TRBJ2-3; D remains unclear. V was pared by 8 bases and J by 3 bases, with 6 bases between. This CDR3 spans 10 amino acids. Germline CDR1 and CDR2: SQVTM and ANQGSEA. The CDR3 here is CSMRTDTQYF. CDR3 nucleotides: TGCAGCATGCGGACAGATACGCAGTATTTT.

This clonotype was picked up a small number of times. This chain joins TRBV7-8 and TRBJ2-5, with a weak D call TRBD2 (5 bases). V shed 5 bases and J shed 5 bases, with 18 bases lying between them. CDR3 size: 15 residues. The germline CDR1 and CDR2 sequences are SGHVS and FQNEAQ. The CDR3 loop reads CASSVRGRTAETQYF. In DNA form, the CDR3 reads TGTGCCAGCAGCGTAAGAGGTCGGACTGCTGAGACCCAGTACTTC.

The chain uses TRBV5-8 and TRBJ2-2, with 7 bases matching TRBD1. Per germline, CDR1 SGHTS and CDR2 YDEGEE. CDR3 length: 16 amino acids. Trimming removed 5 bases from V and 3 bases from J; junction bases left unmatched: 10. The CDR3 sequence is CASSPTGTDYTGELFF. The DNA for the CDR3 is TGTGCCAGCAGTCCGACCGGGACAGACTACACCGGGGAGCTGTTTTTT.

The chain couples TRBV20-1 to TRBJ2-7; tentative D call: TRBD2 (6 bases). V was cut by 1 base and J by 2 bases, with 9 bases left in between. The CDR3 spans 13 residues. Per germline, CDR1 DFQATT and CDR2 SNEGSKA (reference sequence). The CDR3 nucleotides read TGCAGTGCTAGAGTGCCTAGCGCCTACGAGCAGTACTTC. Its protein is CSARVPSAYEQYF.

This clonotype was seen just once. The V call is TRBV19, the J call TRBJ1-6; no definite D call. CDR1 and CDR2 from the germline V gene are LNHDA and SQIVND (reference sequence). CDR3 length: 12 amino acids. V lost 5 bases, J lost 10 bases, and 9 bases lay in between. CDR3 sequence reads: CASSGMGSPLHF. The CDR3 DNA is TGTGCCAGTAGTGGGATGGGCTCACCCCTCCACTTT.

This clonotype was observed a few times. CDR3 loop: CASSPTSGAREQFF. In DNA form, the CDR3 reads TGTGCCAGCAGCCCGACTAGCGGGGCGAGGGAGCAGTTCTTC. The genes are TRBV7-3 and TRBJ2-1; TRBD2 agrees at 11 bases. This CDR3 has 14 amino acids. CDR1 and CDR2 from the germline V gene are SGHTA and FQGTGA. V lost 5 bases, J lost 10 bases, and 7 bases stayed unmatched.

This clonotype was found a few times. The chain combines TRBV7-9 with TRBJ2-1, with 7 bases lining up with TRBD1. The junction had 7 bases not matched to a gene; V was cut back by 5 bases and J by 9 bases. Germline V gene lookup returns CDR1 SEHNR and CDR2 FQNEAQ (reference sequence). This CDR3 is 13 amino acids long. The CDR3 DNA follows: TGTGCCAGCAGCCCAACGACAGGGCCTGAGCAGTTCTTC. It specifies CASSPTTGPEQFF.

The chain recombines TRBV11-2 with TRBJ2-6, with D maybe TRBD2 (6 bases). Trimming removed 5 bases from V and 2 bases from J, with 16 bases in between. CDR1 SGHAT and CDR2 FQNNGV come from the germline V gene. The CDR3 sequence is 17 residues long. CDR3 in amino acids: CASSVGTPPTGANVLTF. DNA of the CDR3: TGTGCCAGCAGCGTCGGGACTCCTCCCACTGGGGCCAACGTCCTGACTTTC. The full variable domain, rest sourced from reference TRBV11-2 and TRBJ2-6, is EAGVAQSPRYKIIEKRQSVAFWCNPISGHATLYWYQQILGQGPKLLIQFQNNGVVDDSQLPKDRFSAERLKGVDSTLKIQPAKLEDSAVYLCASSVGTPPTGANVLTFGAGSRLTVL.

This clonotype occurred a few times. The V and J genes are TRBV29-1 and TRBJ2-3; D not resolved. CDR1 and CDR2 (germline): SQVTM, ANQGSEA. This CDR3 contains 10 residues. The V gene lost 5 bases and the J gene lost 7 bases, with 7 bases spanning the gap. The CDR3 coding sequence is TGCAGCGTTCTGTATAATACGCAGTATTTT. This sequence encodes CSVLYNTQYF.

This clonotype was counted at least ten times. The J gene is TRBJ2-3, the V gene TRBV5-1, with 7 bases lining up with TRBD1. V trimming: 4 bases; J trimming: 1 base; junction bases outside the gene matches: 6. This CDR3 spans 15 amino acids. Germline loops: CDR1 SGHRS, CDR2 YFSETQ. The CDR3 DNA sequence: TGCGCCAGCAGCGTCGGACAGGTCGGCACAGATACGCAGTATTTT. Amino acids: CASSVGQVGTDTQYF.

In DNA form, the CDR3 reads TGCGCCAGCAGCCCGGGACGGCTTAATGAAAAACTGTTTTTT. It translates to CASSPGRLNEKLFF. This chain links TRBV5-1 with TRBJ1-4; D possibly corresponds to TRBD1 (5 bases). Germline V gene lookup returns CDR1 SGHRS and CDR2 YFSETQ. This CDR3 comprises 14 residues. V was shortened by 4 bases and J by 4 bases, with 11 bases between the two germline ends.

This clonotype was counted a few times. The chain links TRBV7-2 to TRBJ2-7; TRBD2 matches at 10 bases. Germline-derived CDR1 and CDR2 are SGHTA and FQGNSA. CDR3 length: 15 residues. V dropped 3 bases and J dropped 3; count of bases not matched to a gene: 5. The CDR3 nucleotides read TGTGCCAGCAGCTTCGGGACTAGCGCGAACTACGAGCAGTACTTC. It translates to CASSFGTSANYEQYF.

This clonotype has ten or more counts. CDR3 nucleotides: TGCAGTGCTACTTTACGGTACGAGCAGTACTTC. Its protein product is CSATLRYEQYF. This sequence joins TRBV20-1 and TRBJ2-7, with unresolved D. This CDR3 is built from 11 residues. Trimming pared 4 bases from V and 4 bases from J, leaving 8 bases between. CDR1 and CDR2 (germline): DFQATT, SNEGSKA (reference sequence).

This clonotype showed up many times. The J gene is TRBJ2-3, the V gene TRBV7-2, with TRBD2 identical over 7 bases. The CDR3 extends over 15 amino acids. From germline, CDR1 is SGHTA and CDR2 FQGNSA. The J segment lost 4 bases and the V segment lost 3 bases, leaving 7 bases of the junction unmatched. The CDR3 loop is CASSLNLAVPDTQYF. The CDR3 nucleotides read TGTGCCAGCAGCTTGAACCTAGCGGTCCCAGATACGCAGTATTTT.

This clonotype was found a few times. V is TRBV29-1 and J is TRBJ1-2; 9 positions match TRBD1. This CDR3 contains 13 residues. Germline-derived CDR1 and CDR2 are SQVTM and ANQGSEA. After removal of 6 bases from V and 3 bases from J, the junction contained 5 bases not matched to a gene. CDR3: CSVYRGRDYGYTF. CDR3 nucleotide sequence: TGCAGCGTCTACAGGGGGCGAGACTATGGCTACACCTTC.

This clonotype was seen more than once but under ten times. The V and J genes are TRBV10-2 and TRBJ2-7; D remains ambiguous. Germline V gene sequence: CDR1 WSHSY, CDR2 SAAADI. With 0 bases removed from V and 6 bases from J, the gap between germline ends came to 9 bases. This CDR3 region has 13 residues. For the CDR3, the DNA is TGCGCCAGCAGTGAGTCGACGGGCACCGAGCAGTACTTC. Its translation: CASSESTGTEQYF.